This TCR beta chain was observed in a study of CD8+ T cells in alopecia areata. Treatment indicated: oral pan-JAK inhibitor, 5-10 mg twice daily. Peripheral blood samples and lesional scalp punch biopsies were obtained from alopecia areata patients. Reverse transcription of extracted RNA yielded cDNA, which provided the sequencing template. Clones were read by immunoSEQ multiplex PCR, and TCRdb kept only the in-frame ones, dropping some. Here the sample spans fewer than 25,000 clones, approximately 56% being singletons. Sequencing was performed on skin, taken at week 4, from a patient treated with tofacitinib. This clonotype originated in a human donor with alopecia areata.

The CDR3 nucleotides are TGTGCCAGCAGCTTGGGTGGGACCGTCAGCTATGGCTACACCTTC. Translating gives CASSLGGTVSYGYTF. The rearrangement uses TRBV7-8 and TRBJ1-2, with D possibly matching TRBD1 (5 bases). The CDR3 sequence is 15 residues long. The V gene's germline CDR1 is SGHVS and CDR2 FQNEAQ. V was cut by 3 bases and J by 4 bases, with 15 bases left in between.